This entry lists 22 T cell receptor beta chains sequenced from one sample in a study of blood T cell repertoires in COVID-19. Assay used: immunoSEQ multiplex PCR; TCRdb lists only in-frame clones, some missing. Seen here are under 250,000 clones, around 86% observed once, and the top ten hold more than 1.5%. Sequenced material: PBMCs or T cells enriched from blood (not recorded which). The receptors come from a man aged 40-49 years who had recovered from COVID-19.

A few counts support this clone. The chain joins TRBV6-5 to TRBJ2-1, with TRBD2 identical over 7 bases. This CDR3 is 12 amino acids long. J was trimmed by 10 bases and V by 10 bases; bases with no gene match: 10. Germline values: CDR1 MNHEY, CDR2 SVGAGI. DNA of the CDR3: TGTGCCATCGGAGGGACTATCTTCGAGCAGTTCTTC. Translated: CAIGGTIFEQFF.

The chain has TRBV7-3 and TRBJ2-1; D may be TRBD2 (6 bases). Germline-derived CDR1 and CDR2 are SGHTA and FQGTGA. The CDR3 extends over 15 amino acids. Trimming stripped 5 bases from V and 3 bases from J, with 14 bases between. In DNA form, the CDR3 reads TGTGCCAGCAGCCCAACGGACTACAGCTACAATGAGCAGTTCTTC. As protein: CASSPTDYSYNEQFF.

This clone was seen repeatedly, ten times or more. V usage is TRBV2 and J usage is TRBJ2-1; 14 nucleotides agree with TRBD2. The CDR3 is 17 amino acids. With V trimmed by 6 bases and J by 8 bases, 12 bases remained unmatched. Germline loops: CDR1 SNHLY, CDR2 FYNNEI. This chain's CDR3 is CASSENRLAGGQYEQFF. In nucleotides, the CDR3 is TGTGCCAGCAGCGAGAATCGACTAGCGGGAGGGCAATATGAGCAGTTCTTC. Drawing the rest from reference TRBV2 and TRBJ2-1, the complete variable domain is EPEVTQTPSHQVTQMGQEVILRCVPISNHLYFYWYRQILGQKVEFLVSFYNNEISEKSEIFDDQFSVERPDGSNFTLKIRSTKLEDSAMYFCASSENRLAGGQYEQFFGPGTRLTVL.

The rearrangement uses TRBV11-2 and TRBJ2-7; D is perhaps TRBD1 (7 bases). Trimming removed 1 base at V and 4 bases at J, with 23 bases between. The CDR3 runs 18 residues. The V gene's germline CDR1 is SGHAT and CDR2 FQNNGV. CDR3 in amino acids: CASSLVGSSRGARYEQYF. The CDR3 DNA reads TGTGCCAGCAGCTTAGTCGGGTCCTCCAGGGGGGCGCGGTACGAGCAGTACTTC.

This chain connects TRBV10-3 to TRBJ2-7; TRBD1 matches 7 bases. Losses at the gene ends were 4 bases for V and 2 bases for J; bases not matched to a gene: 8. CDR3 size: 15 residues. In germline, CDR1 is ENHRY, CDR2 SYGVKD. Here the CDR3 DNA reads TGTGCCATCAGTGTCCGGGACAGTACCCCCTACGAGCAGTACTTC. It translates to CAISVRDSTPYEQYF.

This clone was seen a few times. In nucleotides, the CDR3 is TGTGCCAGCAGCCAAGAACGGGACAGCTCCTACGAGCAGTACTTC. Its protein is CASSQERDSSYEQYF. The V call is TRBV4-2, the J call TRBJ2-7, with 7 bases lining up with TRBD1. The V gene end was trimmed by 0 bases and the J gene end by 0 bases; junction bases not matched to a gene: 2. The CDR3 contains 15 residues. Germline loops: CDR1 LGHNA, CDR2 YNFKEQ.

This chain connects TRBV6-5 to TRBJ1-2; 8 bases are a match to TRBD1. V trimming: 2 bases; J trimming: 4 bases; junction bases outside the gene matches: 9. The germline V gene encodes CDR1 MNHEY and CDR2 SVGAGI. The CDR3 has 16 amino acids. In nucleotides, the CDR3 is TGTGCCAGCAGTTACGGGACTTCAGGGGGCGCCTATGGCTACACCTTC. This gives the protein CASSYGTSGGAYGYTF.

Only one count was recorded for this clone. The rearrangement joins TRBV15 to TRBJ2-1, with D possibly being TRBD2 (6 bases). In germline, CDR1 is LNHNV, CDR2 YYDKDF (reference sequence). Deletions cut 4 bases from V and 0 bases from J, with 10 bases between. This CDR3 is built from 15 residues. The CDR3 DNA follows: TGTGCCACCAGCAAGGGACTTGACTCCTACAATGAGCAGTTCTTC. Translation: CATSKGLDSYNEQFF.

The chain joins TRBV7-3 to TRBJ1-1, with a weak D call TRBD1 (6 bases). The CDR3 length is 13 residues. Germline CDR1 SGHTA, CDR2 FQGTGA. V was clipped by 5 bases and J by 5 bases, with 12 bases between them. The DNA of the CDR3 is TGTGCCAGCAGCACCCGGGACAATACTGAAGCTTTCTTT. This translates into CASSTRDNTEAFF.

This rearrangement joins TRBV28 to TRBJ2-7, with 10 bases aligning to TRBD2. CDR3 length: 15 amino acids. Germline CDR1 is MDHEN and CDR2 is SYDVKM. Trimming removed 6 bases from V and 3 bases from J; junction bases left unmatched: 8. In DNA, the CDR3 is TGTGCCAGCAGGTGGACTAGCGGAGGGGTCTACGAGCAGTACTTC. It specifies CASRWTSGGVYEQYF.

The gene calls are TRBV7-3 and TRBJ1-4; D not certain. Looked up from germline, CDR1 is SGHTA and CDR2 is FQGTGA. The CDR3 sequence is 15 residues long. Trimming took 0 bases from V and 1 from J, leaving 6 bases between them. CDR3 amino acids: CASSLTPGTNEKLFF. Here the CDR3 DNA reads TGTGCCAGCAGCTTAACCCCAGGAACTAATGAAAAACTGTTTTTT.

The sample holds a few counts of this clone. This chain connects TRBV5-1 to TRBJ1-2, with D hard to call. CDR3 length equals 14 residues. V shed 2 bases and J shed 7 bases, with 15 bases lying between them. The germline gives CDR1 SGHRS, CDR2 YFSETQ. As DNA, the CDR3 is TGCGCCAGCAGCTTAGAGGTCGGGGTGCTTGGCTACACCTTC. It yields the protein CASSLEVGVLGYTF.

In this sample, this clone turned up once. The chain recombines TRBV15 with TRBJ1-1, with D hard to call. Per the germline V gene, CDR1 is LNHNV and CDR2 is YYDKDF (reference sequence). This CDR3 region has 13 residues. V was pared by 4 bases and J by 5 bases, with 11 bases between. The CDR3 DNA reads as TGTGCCACCAGCACCCTACGGGGAACTGAAGCTTTCTTT. It translates to CATSTLRGTEAFF.

The J gene is TRBJ1-4, the V gene TRBV6-5, with D possibly TRBD1 on 5 matching bases. Germline CDR1 and CDR2: MNHEY and SVGAGI. V was shortened by 5 bases and J by 7 bases, with 17 bases between the two germline ends. This CDR3 comprises 15 residues. As DNA, the CDR3 is TGTGCCAGCAGTACGGATCGGCAGGGTTTTGAAAAACTGTTTTTT. Its translation: CASSTDRQGFEKLFF.

The chain employs TRBV5-1 and TRBJ2-7; TRBD2 matches 9 bases. V gave up 4 bases and J gave up 2 bases; unmatched junction bases: 10. The CDR3 is 16 residues long. The V gene's germline CDR1 is SGHRS and CDR2 YFSETQ. CDR3 sequence reads: CASSEAPAGGPYEQYF. As DNA, the CDR3 is TGCGCCAGCAGCGAAGCCCCGGCGGGAGGGCCCTACGAGCAGTACTTC.

The rearrangement links TRBV30 to TRBJ2-5, with 11 bases aligning to TRBD2. V lost 0 bases, J lost 4 bases, and 7 bases stayed unmatched. CDR1 GTSNPN and CDR2 SVGIG come from the germline V gene (reference sequence). CDR3 length: 16 residues. The CDR3 coding sequence is TGTGCCTGGAGTGTCCTTAGCGGGAGGGCCCCAGAGACCCAGTACTTC. Amino acid sequence: CAWSVLSGRAPETQYF. Drawing the rest from reference TRBV30 and TRBJ2-5, the complete variable domain is SQTIHQWPATLVQPVGSPLSLECTVEGTSNPNLYWYRQAAGRGLQLLFYSVGIGQISSEVPQNLSASRPQDRQFILSSKKLLLSDSGFYLCAWSVLSGRAPETQYFGPGTRLLVL.

The genes are TRBV30 and TRBJ1-3; D not resolved. V was shortened by 2 bases and J by 0 bases, with 5 bases between the two germline ends. The CDR3 contains 13 residues. Per the germline V gene, CDR1 is GTSNPN and CDR2 is SVGIG (reference sequence). The CDR3 region is CAWSYSSGNTIYF. CDR3 bases: TGTGCCTGGAGTTACTCCTCTGGAAACACCATATATTTT.

V gene TRBV6-7 combines with J gene TRBJ1-2; maybe TRBD1 (6 bases). TRBV6-7 belongs to the ORF category, with a function that is uncertain. Deletions cut 0 bases from V and 6 bases from J, with 20 bases between. CDR3 size: 17 residues. The CDR3 nucleotides read TGTGCCAGCAGTTACTCAATCAAGCGGCGGGGGGCCGATGGCTACACCTTC. As protein: CASSYSIKRRGADGYTF.

This chain joins TRBV10-3 and TRBJ2-3; D not resolved. From germline, CDR1 is ENHRY and CDR2 SYGVKD. The CDR3 runs to 16 residues. V dropped 4 bases and J dropped 4 bases, with 18 bases sitting between them. The CDR3 coding sequence is TGTGCCATCAGTGTGAATTTTGGAGAAGCGTCAGATACGCAGTATTTT. This sequence encodes CAISVNFGEASDTQYF.

This sequence joins TRBV6-4 and TRBJ1-5; 7 bases are shared with TRBD1. Trimming took 3 bases from V and 0 from J; bases not matched to a gene: 5. The CDR3 sequence is 16 residues long. Germline CDR1 and CDR2: MRHNA and SNTAGT. In nucleotides, the CDR3 is TGTGCCAGCAGTGAAAGGGGGCAGATTAGCAATCAGCCCCAGCATTTT. Its protein is CASSERGQISNQPQHF.

The V call is TRBV19, the J call TRBJ2-7; D is possibly TRBD1 (8 bases). The CDR3 is 14 residues long. Germline CDR1 reads LNHDA; CDR2 reads SQIVND (reference sequence). Trimming left V 6 bases short and J 5 bases short, with 17 bases between. This CDR3 reads CASSGQGGQDEQYF. CDR3 sequence (DNA): TGTGCCAGTAGCGGACAGGGAGGGCAGGACGAGCAGTACTTC.

The genes are TRBV7-8 and TRBJ1-3; 10 positions agree with TRBD1. This CDR3 comprises 17 residues. From germline, CDR1 is SGHVS and CDR2 FQNEAQ. V shed 3 bases and J 0 bases; nucleotides not matched to a gene: 5. This CDR3 reads CASSFWDRGGSGNTIYF. CDR3 DNA sequence: TGTGCCAGCAGCTTTTGGGACAGGGGAGGCTCTGGAAACACCATATATTTT.